The text below deals with one T cell receptor (beta chain). This sample is part of a study of T cell responses to AZD1222 COVID-19 vaccine. The CDR3 consists of 15 residues. Germline-derived CDR1 and CDR2 are LNHNV and YYDKDF (reference sequence). V trimming: 1 base; J trimming: 3 bases; junction bases outside the gene matches: 6. The assay was immunoSEQ multiplex PCR, and TCRdb's table has in-frame clones only and misses some. This sample has roughly 91,000 clones, with about nine tenths found just once. The source material was peripheral blood, sampled on day 0 of AZD1222 vaccination. This chain uses TRBV15 with TRBJ2-7; 7 bases match TRBD1. The source is an adult in good health. Here the CDR3 reads CATSRARQGFYEQYF. The CDR3 nucleotides are TGTGCCACCAGCAGAGCCCGACAGGGTTTCTACGAGCAGTACTTC. Supplemented by reference TRBV15 and TRBJ2-7, the full variable domain reads DAMVIQNPRYQVTQFGKPVTLSCSQTLNHNVMYWYQQKSSQAPKLLFHYYDKDFNNEADTPDNFQSRRPNTSFCFLDIRSPGLGDTAMYLCATSRARQGFYEQYFGPGTRLTVT.